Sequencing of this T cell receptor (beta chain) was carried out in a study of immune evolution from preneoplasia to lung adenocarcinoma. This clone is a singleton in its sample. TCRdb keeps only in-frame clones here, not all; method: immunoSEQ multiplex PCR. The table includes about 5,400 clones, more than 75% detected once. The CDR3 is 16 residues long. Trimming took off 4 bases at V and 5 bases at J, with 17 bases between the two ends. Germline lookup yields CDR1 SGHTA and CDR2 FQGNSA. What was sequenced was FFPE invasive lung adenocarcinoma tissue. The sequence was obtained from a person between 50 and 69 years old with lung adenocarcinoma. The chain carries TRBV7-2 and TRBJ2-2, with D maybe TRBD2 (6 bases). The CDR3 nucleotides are TGTGCCAGCAGCTCCTGGGCTAGCGCGGAAACCGGGGAGCTGTTTTTT. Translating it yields CASSSWASAETGELFF.